These 32 T cell receptor beta chains share one sample of origin, sequenced in a study of blood T cell repertoires in COVID-19. Using immunoSEQ multiplex PCR, the repertoire was profiled, and TCRdb retains in-frame clones only, with some absent. The table has around 130,000 clones, about nine tenths seen once. Material for sequencing was peripheral blood. The receptors originated from a woman older than 75 with acute or convalescent COVID-19.

The chain couples TRBV6-5 to TRBJ1-1; D is possibly TRBD1 (5 bases). Germline loops: CDR1 MNHEY, CDR2 SVGAGI. CDR3 length: 13 amino acids. Trimming took off 3 bases at V and 4 bases at J, with 9 bases between the two ends. The CDR3: CASSYGTSTEAFF. The DNA for the CDR3 is TGTGCCAGCAGTTATGGGACTTCCACTGAAGCTTTCTTT.

V gene TRBV7-2 combines with J gene TRBJ2-3; 14 bases are shared with TRBD2. V gave up 6 bases and J gave up 5 bases; unmatched junction bases: 10. The CDR3 has 17 amino acids. Germline loops: CDR1 SGHTA, CDR2 FQGNSA. The CDR3 sequence is CASSGLAGGGNLDTQYF. DNA for the CDR3: TGTGCCAGCAGTGGACTAGCGGGGGGAGGAAATTTAGATACGCAGTATTTT.

The V call is TRBV5-1, the J call TRBJ2-3, with 7 bases aligning to TRBD2. Trimming took 2 bases from V and 1 from J; bases not matched to a gene: 4. Per the germline V gene, CDR1 is SGHRS and CDR2 is YFSETQ. This CDR3 is built from 15 residues. The CDR3, as DNA: TGCGCCAGCAGCTTCCAGCGGGGACGCACAGATACGCAGTATTTT. This codes for CASSFQRGRTDTQYF.

The chain is built from TRBV3-1 (or the pseudogene TRBV3-2) and TRBJ1-2, with D perhaps matching TRBD1 (5 bases). With 3 bases removed from V and 8 bases from J, the gap between germline ends came to 16 bases. In germline, CDR1 is LGHDT, CDR2 YNNKEL (reference sequence). The CDR3 consists of 14 residues. The CDR3 here is CASSHLAGDEGYTF. CDR3 sequence (DNA): TGTGCCAGCAGCCACTTGGCGGGGGACGAGGGCTACACCTTC.

The rearrangement uses TRBV2 and TRBJ2-2; D is perhaps TRBD1 (5 bases). The germline CDR1 and CDR2 sequences are SNHLY and FYNNEI. This CDR3 region has 17 residues. V was clipped by 1 base and J by 4 bases, with 16 bases between them. CDR3 DNA sequence: TGTGCCAGCAGTGAAGGATTGACAGCATTGCTCACCGGGGAGCTGTTTTTT. Its translation: CASSEGLTALLTGELFF.

This chain uses TRBV6-1 with TRBJ1-2, with 11 bases aligning to TRBD1. This CDR3 has 15 residues. Germline V gives CDR1 MNHNS, CDR2 SASEGT. Trimming cost V 3 bases and J 6 bases; bases outside gene matches: 6. CDR3 coding DNA: TGTGCCAGCAGTGAGGGGACAGGGGGTTTGAATGGCTACACCTTC. Amino acids: CASSEGTGGLNGYTF.

The V gene is TRBV3-1 (or the pseudogene TRBV3-2), the J gene TRBJ1-4; 9 nucleotides align to TRBD1. V lost 2 bases and J lost 8; bases outside the gene matches: 6. The CDR3 extends over 15 amino acids. CDR1 and CDR2 (germline): LGHDT, YNNKEL (reference sequence). DNA for the CDR3: TGTGCCAGCAGCCAACTGGGACAGGGTCGAGAAAAACTGTTTTTT. This encodes CASSQLGQGREKLFF.

V is TRBV6-5 and J is TRBJ2-3, with 14 bases that match TRBD2. Germline lookup yields CDR1 MNHEY and CDR2 SVGAGI. With V trimmed by 5 bases and J by 6 bases, 4 bases remained unmatched. This CDR3 has 15 amino acids. Here the CDR3 DNA reads TGTGCCAGCAGTCGACTAGCGGGGGGGCGGGATACGCAGTATTTT. This gives the protein CASSRLAGGRDTQYF.

This chain uses TRBV7-6 with TRBJ1-3, with a tentative D call TRBD1 (5 bases). The V gene lost 3 bases and the J gene lost 0 bases, with 6 bases spanning the gap. This CDR3 contains 14 residues. Germline lookup yields CDR1 SGHVS and CDR2 FNYEAQ. CDR3 region: CASSFGASGNTIYF. The CDR3 bases are TGTGCCAGCAGCTTTGGGGCCTCTGGAAACACCATATATTTT.

This clone was observed once. One end of the junction is discordant with germline, which a read error may explain. The rearrangement links TRBV7-7 to TRBJ2-5; 9 bases agree with TRBD2. The CDR3 spans 13 residues. Germline-derived CDR1 and CDR2 are SSHAT and FNYEAQ (reference sequence). As DNA, the CDR3 is TGTGCTAGCAGCTTAGCGGGGGCGGAGACCCAGTACTTC. Protein product: CASSLAGAETQYF.

The V call is TRBV5-1, the J call TRBJ2-3; D possibly corresponds to TRBD2 (6 bases). This CDR3 comprises 14 residues. Between the trimmed V and J ends, which lost 1 base and 4 bases, there was a span of 10 bases. The V gene's germline CDR1 is SGHRS and CDR2 YFSETQ. CDR3 residues: CASSLPGESDTQYF. The CDR3 DNA reads TGCGCCAGCAGCTTGCCGGGAGAGTCAGATACGCAGTATTTT.

The chain combines TRBV7-9 with TRBJ1-4; D is ambiguous. The CDR3 totals 14 residues. Trimming took off 0 bases at V and 4 bases at J, with 6 bases between the two ends. The V gene's germline CDR1 is SEHNR and CDR2 FQNEAQ (reference sequence). The CDR3 loop is CASSLAGVNEKLFF. CDR3 DNA sequence: TGTGCCAGCAGCTTAGCCGGGGTTAATGAAAAACTGTTTTTT.

V usage is TRBV27 and J usage is TRBJ2-5, with D uncertain. The CDR3 totals 13 residues. The germline gives CDR1 MNHEY, CDR2 SMNVEV (reference sequence). The germline V and J ends were trimmed by 2 bases and 5 bases, with 9 bases remaining between them. Written as DNA, the CDR3 is TGTGCCAGCAGTTTACGCCCGGTGGAGACCCAGTACTTC. The encoded protein is CASSLRPVETQYF.

V gene TRBV6-5 combines with J gene TRBJ2-3; D uncertain. Trimming took 10 bases from V and 2 from J, leaving 19 bases between them. This CDR3 is built from 15 residues. Germline V CDR1 and CDR2: MNHEY, SVGAGI. CDR3 in DNA: TGTGCCACATTTCGACAACCCTTACCCACAGATACGCAGTATTTT. Protein: CATFRQPLPTDTQYF.

The chain recombines TRBV18 with TRBJ1-2, with D possibly matching TRBD1 (6 bases). The germline CDR1 and CDR2 sequences are KGHSH and LQKENI. This CDR3 spans 13 amino acids. V was clipped by 3 bases and J by 8 bases, with 13 bases between them. CDR3 nucleotides: TGTGCCAGCTCACCGGACAGCAAGCGCGGCTACACCTTC. Translation: CASSPDSKRGYTF.

This clone was seen a handful of times. CDR3 in amino acids: CASSTHSGNSPLHF. The CDR3 nucleotides read TGTGCCAGTAGTACCCATAGCGGTAATTCACCCCTCCACTTT. The gene calls are TRBV19 and TRBJ1-6; no clear D gene. Trimming took off 4 bases at V and 6 bases at J, with 10 bases between the two ends. Germline V gives CDR1 LNHDA, CDR2 SQIVND (reference sequence). The CDR3 is made up of 14 amino acids.

This rearrangement joins TRBV12-3 or TRBV12-4 to TRBJ2-3; perhaps TRBD2 as D (5 bases). The CDR3 length is 13 residues. Trimming left V 7 bases short and J 2 bases short, with 10 bases between. The CDR3 sequence is CASTPGVTDTQYF. In nucleotides, the CDR3 is TGTGCCAGCACTCCCGGGGTCACAGATACGCAGTATTTT.

The rearrangement joins TRBV6-6 to TRBJ2-2; 7 nucleotides align to TRBD1. Trimming removed 4 bases from V and 4 bases from J; junction bases left unmatched: 3. CDR1 is MNHNY, CDR2 SVGAGI, per germline (reference sequence). The CDR3 runs 14 residues. The CDR3 is CASSSTGLTGELFF. The CDR3 DNA is TGTGCCAGCAGTTCGACAGGGCTCACCGGGGAGCTGTTTTTT.

This chain joins TRBV9 and TRBJ2-5; 9 bases match TRBD1. V was clipped by 3 bases and J by 6 bases; unmatched bases: 9. CDR1 SGDLS and CDR2 YYNGEE come from the germline V gene. The CDR3 is made up of 15 amino acids. CDR3 coding DNA: TGTGCCAGCAGCGGGGGATTGGACAGGGGTAAGACCCAGTACTTC. It encodes CASSGGLDRGKTQYF. Looking up the rest from reference TRBV9 and TRBJ2-5 gives the full variable domain: DSGVTQTPKHLITATGQRVTLRCSPRSGDLSVYWYQQSLDQGLQFLIQYYNGEERAKGNILERFSAQQFPDLHSELNLSSLELGDSALYFCASSGGLDRGKTQYFGPGTRLLVL.

The chain is built from TRBV5-1 and TRBJ2-1; no clear D. Trimming took 2 bases from V and 9 from J, leaving 15 bases between them. This CDR3 contains 14 residues. CDR1 and CDR2 from the germline V gene are SGHRS and YFSETQ. Written as DNA, the CDR3 is TGCGCCAGCAGCTTAGGTCTAGTGGCGTCTGAGCAGTTCTTC. Protein product: CASSLGLVASEQFF.

The chain carries TRBV2 and TRBJ1-2, with D possibly being TRBD1 (5 bases). The CDR3 is 14 amino acids. V was clipped by 2 bases and J by 5 bases, with 12 bases between them. Germline CDR1 reads SNHLY; CDR2 reads FYNNEI. The CDR3 sequence: CASSERGNAYGYTF. The CDR3 DNA is TGTGCCAGCAGTGAAAGGGGTAATGCATATGGCTACACCTTC.

The J gene is TRBJ2-5, the V gene TRBV9; D remains unclear. Trimming took off 2 bases at V and 0 bases at J, with 8 bases between the two ends. The V gene's germline CDR1 is SGDLS and CDR2 YYNGEE. The CDR3 consists of 14 residues. The DNA of the CDR3 is TGTGCCAGCAGCGTCCTTGACTACCAAGAGACCCAGTACTTC. Translation gives CASSVLDYQETQYF. The entire variable domain, with the rest obtained from reference TRBV9 and TRBJ2-5, is as follows: DSGVTQTPKHLITATGQRVTLRCSPRSGDLSVYWYQQSLDQGLQFLIQYYNGEERAKGNILERFSAQQFPDLHSELNLSSLELGDSALYFCASSVLDYQETQYFGPGTRLLVL.

The V and J genes are TRBV11-2 and TRBJ2-7, with a tentative D call TRBD2 (5 bases). The CDR3 spans 14 residues. Germline V lookup: CDR1 SGHAT, CDR2 FQNNGV. V was pared by 4 bases and J by 2 bases, with 12 bases between. The chain's CDR3 is CASSSRRDAYEQYF. The CDR3 bases are TGTGCCAGCAGCTCCCGCCGGGATGCCTACGAGCAGTACTTC. Using reference TRBV11-2 and TRBJ2-7 for the parts outside the CDR3, the full variable domain is EAGVAQSPRYKIIEKRQSVAFWCNPISGHATLYWYQQILGQGPKLLIQFQNNGVVDDSQLPKDRFSAERLKGVDSTLKIQPAKLEDSAVYLCASSSRRDAYEQYFGPGTRLTVT.

This chain uses TRBV5-1 with TRBJ2-5; tentative D call: TRBD2 (6 bases). This CDR3 comprises 15 residues. CDR1 and CDR2 from the germline V gene are SGHRS and YFSETQ. V lost 3 bases and J lost 5, with 17 bases in between. CDR3 residues: CASSSSPGDRETQYF. CDR3 DNA: TGCGCCAGCAGCTCTTCACCGGGGGACCGGGAGACCCAGTACTTC.

The chain links TRBV12-5 to TRBJ2-5, with a tentative D call TRBD2 (6 bases). V was cut by 2 bases and J by 7 bases, with 11 bases left in between. This CDR3 is 13 amino acids long. Germline V gene data show CDR1 as LGHNT and CDR2 as FRNRAP. The CDR3 coding sequence is TGTGCTAGTGGTTTGTCGGGAGCAGTGACCCAGTACTTC. Translated: CASGLSGAVTQYF.

The rearrangement joins TRBV3-1 (or the pseudogene TRBV3-2) to TRBJ2-1, with D hard to call. Per germline, CDR1 LGHDT and CDR2 YNNKEL (reference sequence). The germline V and J ends were trimmed by 1 base and 7 bases, with 11 bases remaining between them. The CDR3 extends over 14 amino acids. The chain's CDR3 is CASSQVGRWNEQFF. The CDR3 coding sequence is TGTGCCAGCAGCCAAGTTGGCCGTTGGAATGAGCAGTTCTTC.

This clone was recorded only once. The V call is TRBV5-1, the J call TRBJ2-5; 11 bases map to TRBD2. Unmatched junction bases numbered 15, after V lost 7 bases and J lost 1 base. The CDR3 extends over 18 amino acids. Germline V gives CDR1 SGHRS, CDR2 YFSETQ. DNA of the CDR3: TGCGCCAGCTCTCTTTCGGCTAGCGGGGGGTTCGGCCAAGAGACCCAGTACTTC. Translating it yields CASSLSASGGFGQETQYF.

The CDR3 DNA follows: TGCGCCAGCAGCTCTATTCTGAACACTGAAGCTTTCTTT. Translation: CASSSILNTEAFF. The rearrangement uses TRBV5-1 and TRBJ1-1; D gene uncertain. The V end was cut by 3 bases, the J end by 0 bases, with 6 bases between. Germline CDR1 is SGHRS and CDR2 is YFSETQ. The CDR3 sequence is 13 residues long.

In its sample, this clone was seen once. The V call is TRBV5-1, the J call TRBJ1-2; 7 bases agree with TRBD1. The germline gives CDR1 SGHRS, CDR2 YFSETQ. This CDR3 comprises 14 residues. V shed 4 bases, J shed 6 bases, and the junction held 9 bases outside the gene matches. In DNA form, the CDR3 reads TGCGCCAGCAGCGAAACAGGGGCCCTTAATGGCTACACCTTC. Protein: CASSETGALNGYTF.

The rearrangement uses TRBV9 and TRBJ1-4; 7 nucleotides agree with TRBD1. The CDR3 consists of 16 residues. Germline V lookup: CDR1 SGDLS, CDR2 YYNGEE. With V trimmed by 2 bases and J by 0 bases, 4 bases remained unmatched. The CDR3 bases are TGTGCCAGCAGCGTCGGACAGGTTGCAACTAATGAAAAACTGTTTTTT. Translated: CASSVGQVATNEKLFF.

The chain is built from TRBV7-2 and TRBJ1-6; D may be TRBD1 (6 bases). The CDR3 extends over 17 amino acids. Trimming took 1 base from V and 2 from J, leaving 12 bases between them. Germline V gene sequence: CDR1 SGHTA, CDR2 FQGNSA. The CDR3 reads CASSLGGRGAYNSPLHF. CDR3 sequence (DNA): TGTGCCAGCAGCTTAGGGGGCAGGGGCGCCTATAATTCACCCCTCCACTTT.

The V and J genes are TRBV24-1 and TRBJ2-3; no clear D. The germline gives CDR1 KGHDR, CDR2 SFDVKD. V lost 3 bases to trimming and J lost 0 bases, with 12 bases between them. The CDR3 spans 16 residues. As DNA, the CDR3 is TGTGCCACCAGTGATCCCTCCCGAGGAAGCACAGATACGCAGTATTTT. Its protein is CATSDPSRGSTDTQYF.